This TCR beta chain is from a study of T-cell memory formation after mild COVID-19. Study background: Clusters were largely donor specific.

This clonotype showed up many times. CDR1 is SNHLY and CDR2 is FYNNEI in the germline V gene. The CDR3 consists of 13 residues. Trimming cost V 8 bases and J 4 bases, with 14 bases left between them. TCRdb used MiXCR to reprocess the 5' RACE reads, holding one entry per CDR3 protein. The table shows some 31,000 distinct CDR3 sequences, with about 12% occurring only once. Sequenced input: PBMCs or a T cell subset sorted from them (not recorded which). This sequence was found in an adult woman who had mild COVID-19 (a few samples of this study predate the infection). Cell type and time point are not known. V usage is TRBV2 and J usage is TRBJ1-2; D may be TRBD1 (6 bases). The CDR3 bases are TGTGCCAGCGCTAACGACAGGCGCTATGGCTACACCTTC. Amino acids: CASANDRRYGYTF.